This record covers a single T cell receptor beta chain. Its antigen remains unidentified. Germline CDR1 and CDR2: SGHTA and FQGNSA. The CDR3 loop spans 16 amino acids. Trimming took off 2 bases at V and 1 base at J, with 9 bases between the two ends. This specimen belongs to a study of regulatory T cells in long-lasting Graves disease. Study overall: Patients with persistent Graves' disease had over 5 years of antithyroid drugs and persistent TSH receptor antibodies.

Study-level findings and limits: Persistent disease preferred TRBV28, TRBJ1-2 and TRBJ2-5.

The authors built TCR beta libraries using iRepertoire HTBI primers and Arm-PCR of CDR3 regions. TCRdb called the multiplex PCR reads again in MiXCR, with one record for every CDR3 protein. The sample lists about 660,000 distinct CDR3 sequences, approximately 29% occurring once. This sample's time point: persistent/refractory GD, antithyroid drugs over 5 years with positive TRAb. PBMC RNA served as the TCR library source. This chain links TRBV7-2 with TRBJ1-6; weak D call: TRBD1 (6 bases). The specimen was peripheral blood mononuclear cells (PBMCs), collected when the disease was refractory, from a patient treated with antithyroid drugs. This sequence was found in a female donor with Graves disease. DNA for the CDR3: TGTGCCAGCAGCTTAAGGGGGGGGTCCTATAATTCACCCCTCCACTTT. Amino acids: CASSLRGGSYNSPLHF.